The 5 T cell receptor beta chains reported below all come from one sample, sequenced in a study of cytomegalovirus exposure and HLA in healthy donors. Method: immunoSEQ multiplex PCR; TCRdb's copy keeps in-frame clones and lacks some. The repertoire holds roughly 200,000 clones, with about nine tenths as singletons. Material: PBMCs. The receptors shown here come from a man aged 30-40 years in good health and CMV-seropositive.

The J gene is TRBJ2-3, the V gene TRBV28; 10 bases map to TRBD1. Germline V gene data show CDR1 as MDHEN and CDR2 as SYDVKM. This CDR3 has 16 residues. V was clipped by 4 bases and J by 4 bases; unmatched bases: 8. The CDR3: CASSSIDRGRADTQYF. The CDR3 bases are TGTGCCAGCAGTTCGATTGACAGGGGGCGTGCAGATACGCAGTATTTT.

The rearrangement links TRBV9 to TRBJ1-5; tentative D call: TRBD1 (6 bases). Trimming removed 0 bases at V and 4 bases at J, with 11 bases between. This CDR3 contains 15 residues. Germline lookup yields CDR1 SGDLS and CDR2 YYNGEE. CDR3 region: CASSVDPTGNQPQHF. CDR3 nucleotides: TGTGCCAGCAGCGTAGACCCCACAGGGAATCAGCCCCAGCATTTT.

The chain uses TRBV6-5 and TRBJ2-7; TRBD1 agrees at 10 bases. From germline, CDR1 is MNHEY and CDR2 SVGAGI. Trimming took 10 bases from V and 6 from J; bases not matched to a gene: 12. CDR3 length equals 14 residues. The CDR3 sequence is CATSKDRGLSEQYF. The DNA of the CDR3 is TGTGCCACAAGCAAGGACAGGGGGTTAAGCGAGCAGTACTTC.

The gene calls are TRBV5-1 and TRBJ2-2, with 7 bases aligning to TRBD2. The germline gives CDR1 SGHRS, CDR2 YFSETQ. The CDR3 is 13 amino acids. The V segment lost 4 bases and the J segment 6 bases; nucleotides outside the gene matches: 3. The CDR3 DNA follows: TGCGCCAGCAGCCTCGGGGGGTCCGGGGAGCTGTTTTTT. Encoded protein: CASSLGGSGELFF.

This clone has only one observation. CDR3 loop: CASSTRLIQETQYF. DNA for the CDR3: TGCGCCAGCAGCACCCGACTGATTCAAGAGACCCAGTACTTC. The chain employs TRBV4-1 and TRBJ2-5; D call uncertain. Germline values: CDR1 MGHRA, CDR2 YSYEKL. V lost 5 bases and J lost 2, with 12 bases in between. There are 14 residues in the CDR3.